This TCR beta chain was recovered during a study of T cells in lung cancer brain metastases. With respect to this clone: The antigen is not known.

General study results and limits: Few clones were shared between paired lesions (mean Morisita roughly 0.23); most were lesion-specific.

Produced via immunoSEQ multiplex PCR; TCRdb's table is partial and in-frame only. This sample has thousands of clones, with about nine tenths found just once. The V segment lost 2 bases and the J segment 7 bases; nucleotides outside the gene matches: 7. This CDR3 region has 15 residues. Per the germline V gene, CDR1 is SGHRS and CDR2 is YFSETQ. This clonotype was sampled from a woman between 45 and 65 years old with non-small cell lung cancer. The sequenced sample consisted of tumor tissue from the primary lung tumor. The genes are TRBV5-1 and TRBJ2-1; 9 bases are a match to TRBD1. CDR3 loop: CASSFTGGASNEQFF. The CDR3 DNA reads TGCGCCAGCAGCTTCACAGGGGGCGCGAGTAATGAGCAGTTCTTC.